This TCR beta chain was documented in a study of OX40 agonist ivuxolimab in advanced cancers. The protocol was immunoSEQ multiplex PCR, while the TCRdb copy is restricted to in-frame clones and leaves out a portion. There are roughly 70,000 clones in the sample; about 91% occur only once, and less than 0.65% lies in the top ten. Germline CDR1 and CDR2: SNHLY and FYNNEI. V lost 7 bases and J 3 bases, leaving 16 bases between the germline ends. The CDR3 contains 15 residues. The sequence was obtained from an adult with an advanced solid tumor such as melanoma, head and neck, liver or kidney cancer. Sequenced here: CD4+ or CD8+ T cells sorted from blood, sampled in a trial of the OX40 agonist ivuxolimab. The rearrangement uses TRBV2 and TRBJ1-3, with no clear D. In nucleotides, the CDR3 is TGTGCCAGCACTACAGATGTCTCTGGTGGAAACACCATATATTTT. Translated, it gives CASTTDVSGGNTIYF.